This is a list of T cell receptor beta chains from one sample in a study of T cells in localized non-small cell lung cancer. The table came from immunoSEQ multiplex PCR; TCRdb's copy has only in-frame clones and leaves some out. Here the sample spans 52,000 or so clones, approximately 88% being singletons. The specimen was peripheral blood mononuclear cells, collected before any cancer treatment. Every receptor here comes from a man between 40 and 70 years old with stage III lung adenocarcinoma. Both conserved end residues are part of each CDR3. A D gene is named only where the DNA matches it firmly. Rows give clone size only sometimes, using once, few, many, or a class for an expanded clone.

D gene: -
V gene: TRBV5-1
clone size: -
J gene: TRBJ2-1
CDR3 DNA: TGCGCCAGCAGCGTCGAAAGCTCCTACAATGAGCAGTTCTTC
CDR3 protein: CASSVESSYNEQFF

D gene: -
V gene: TRBV5-6
clone size: -
J gene: TRBJ2-7
CDR3 DNA: TGTGCCAGCAGCTCGATGACAGGCAACTACGAGCAGTACTTC
CDR3 protein: CASSSMTGNYEQYF

D gene: TRBD1
V gene: TRBV5-4
clone size: -
J gene: TRBJ2-2
CDR3 DNA: TGTGCCAGCAGCGCTACCGGGACAGGGGTTTACACCGGGGAGCTGTTTTTT
CDR3 protein: CASSATGTGVYTGELFF

D gene: TRBD2
V gene: TRBV6-5
clone size: -
J gene: TRBJ2-1
CDR3 DNA: TGTGCCAGCAGTTACTCGAGCGGGACGGTCTACAATGAGCAGTTCTTC
CDR3 protein: CASSYSSGTVYNEQFF

D gene: -
V gene: TRBV18
clone size: -
J gene: TRBJ2-5
CDR3 DNA: TGTGCCAGCTCACCAATGAAAGAGACCCAGTACTTC
CDR3 protein: CASSPMKETQYF

D gene: -
V gene: TRBV2
clone size: -
J gene: TRBJ2-3
CDR3 DNA: TGTGCCAGCTCGGGGGTCGGGCGGGAAGGTGCAGATACGCAGTATTTT
CDR3 protein: CASSGVGREGADTQYF

D gene: -
V gene: TRBV9
clone size: -
J gene: TRBJ1-1
CDR3 DNA: TGTGCCAGCAGCGTAGCTACTAGTGTAGCCATGAACACTGAAGCTTTCTTT
CDR3 protein: CASSVATSVAMNTEAFF

D gene: TRBD2
V gene: TRBV18
clone size: -
J gene: TRBJ2-1
CDR3 DNA: TGTGCCAGCTCACCAGGGGCGGGAGGGGAGCAGTTCTTC
CDR3 protein: CASSPGAGGEQFF

D gene: TRBD1
V gene: TRBV19
clone size: -
J gene: TRBJ2-1
CDR3 DNA: TGTGCCAGTACGCCCCCAGGGGGCTCTTACAATGAGCAGTTCTTC
CDR3 protein: CASTPPGGSYNEQFF

D gene: -
V gene: TRBV7-9
clone size: -
J gene: TRBJ2-1
CDR3 DNA: TGTGCCAGCAGCCCCCGGGGGAGCTCCTACAATGAGCAGTTCTTC
CDR3 protein: CASSPRGSSYNEQFF

D gene: TRBD2
V gene: TRBV4-2
clone size: few
J gene: TRBJ2-3
CDR3 DNA: TGTGCCAGCAGCCAAGATGGGGGTAGCGGGGCAACAGATACGCAGTATTTT
CDR3 protein: CASSQDGGSGATDTQYF

D gene: -
V gene: TRBV30
clone size: -
J gene: TRBJ1-1
CDR3 DNA: TGTGCCTGGGGACGGTCGAACACTGAAGCTTTCTTT
CDR3 protein: CAWGRSNTEAFF

D gene: -
V gene: TRBV20-1
clone size: -
J gene: TRBJ2-7
CDR3 DNA: TGCAGTGTGAAGAACTCCTACGAGCAGTACTTC
CDR3 protein: CSVKNSYEQYF

D gene: -
V gene: TRBV6-5
clone size: -
J gene: TRBJ1-1
CDR3 DNA: TGTGCCAGCAGTTTCGAGAAGAACACTGAAGCTTTCTTT
CDR3 protein: CASSFEKNTEAFF

D gene: -
V gene: TRBV7-2
clone size: -
J gene: TRBJ1-6
CDR3 DNA: TGTGCCAGCAGCGCTGGAAGCTCCTATAATTCACCCCTCCACTTT
CDR3 protein: CASSAGSSYNSPLHF

D gene: TRBD2
V gene: TRBV10-1
clone size: -
J gene: TRBJ2-3
CDR3 DNA: TGCGCCAGCAGTGGGACTAGCGGGAGGACCCAACCAGATACGCAGTATTTT
CDR3 protein: CASSGTSGRTQPDTQYF

D gene: TRBD1
V gene: TRBV7-2
clone size: -
J gene: TRBJ2-1
CDR3 DNA: TGTGCCAGCAGCTCAATTGGGGACAGGGCATCCGATGAGCAGTTCTTC
CDR3 protein: CASSSIGDRASDEQFF

D gene: TRBD2
V gene: TRBV6-1
clone size: -
J gene: TRBJ2-7
CDR3 DNA: TGTGCCAGCAGTAAGCGGGAGGAGCACGAGCAGTACTTC
CDR3 protein: CASSKREEHEQYF

D gene: -
V gene: TRBV7-9
clone size: few
J gene: TRBJ2-7
CDR3 DNA: TGTGCCAGCACGAGACAAACTTTTTCCGAGCAGTACTTC
CDR3 protein: CASTRQTFSEQYF

D gene: TRBD2
V gene: TRBV7-9
clone size: -
J gene: TRBJ2-2
CDR3 DNA: TGTGCCAGCAGCTTCCCGGGACTAGCTAGCACCGGGGAGCTGTTTTTT
CDR3 protein: CASSFPGLASTGELFF

D gene: -
V gene: TRBV4-3
clone size: -
J gene: TRBJ2-7
CDR3 DNA: TGCGCCAGCAGCCAAGATAGGGGCTGGACTTACGAGCAGTACTTC
CDR3 protein: CASSQDRGWTYEQYF

D gene: -
V gene: TRBV5-6
clone size: once
J gene: TRBJ1-1
CDR3 DNA: TGTGCCAGCAGCCCACCGGTCAACACTGAAGCTTTCTTT
CDR3 protein: CASSPPVNTEAFF

D gene: -
V gene: TRBV11-2
clone size: -
J gene: TRBJ1-6
CDR3 DNA: TGTGCCAGCAGCCCGTTGACGGATTCACCCCTCCACTTT
CDR3 protein: CASSPLTDSPLHF

D gene: -
V gene: TRBV30
clone size: once
J gene: TRBJ2-1
CDR3 DNA: TGTGCCTCAGGTCGTAAGGGGGGCTACAATGAGCAGTTCTTC
CDR3 protein: CASGRKGGYNEQFF

D gene: TRBD1
V gene: TRBV7-2
clone size: -
J gene: TRBJ2-4
CDR3 DNA: TGTGCCAGCAGCGCCGACCTGGGACAGGTGGTTCAGTACTTC
CDR3 protein: CASSADLGQVVQYF

D gene: -
V gene: TRBV4-1
clone size: -
J gene: TRBJ1-4
CDR3 DNA: TGCGCCAGCAGCCAAGAAGGCCAGGGTGGCGAAAAACTGTTTTTT
CDR3 protein: CASSQEGQGGEKLFF

D gene: -
V gene: TRBV7-6
clone size: -
J gene: TRBJ1-5
CDR3 DNA: TGTGCCAGCAGCTTGCTTGGTGATCAGCCCCAGCATTTT
CDR3 protein: CASSLLGDQPQHF

D gene: -
V gene: TRBV11-1
clone size: -
J gene: TRBJ2-4
CDR3 DNA: TGTGCCAGCACCCCCGGGAGAGCCAAAAACATTCAGTACTTC
CDR3 protein: CASTPGRAKNIQYF

D gene: -
V gene: TRBV7-9
clone size: -
J gene: TRBJ1-1
CDR3 DNA: TGTGCCAGCAGCTCCACAGCTACCTCTTTCTTT
CDR3 protein: CASSSTATSFF

D gene: -
V gene: TRBV9
clone size: -
J gene: TRBJ1-2
CDR3 DNA: TGTGCCAGCAGCCCCGCCAGGGCCAACTATGGCTACACCTTC
CDR3 protein: CASSPARANYGYTF

D gene: TRBD2
V gene: TRBV7-2
clone size: -
J gene: TRBJ2-1
CDR3 DNA: TGTGCCAGCAGCTCCCAGCCGCTAGCGGGGGGGGATGAGCAGTTCTTC
CDR3 protein: CASSSQPLAGGDEQFF

D gene: TRBD2
V gene: TRBV19
clone size: -
J gene: TRBJ2-3
CDR3 DNA: TGTGCCAGTAGTTCGGAGGGCCCGGCAGCGGGAAGCACAGATACGCAGTATTTT
CDR3 protein: CASSSEGPAAGSTDTQYF

D gene: -
V gene: TRBV25-1
clone size: -
J gene: TRBJ2-1
CDR3 DNA: TGTGCCAGCAGTGTCACCGCCCTGTTGCGGAATGAGGGGACGTTCTTC
CDR3 protein: CASSVTALLRNEGTFF